This TCR beta chain derives from a study of breast tumors, draining lymph nodes, adjacent tissues. Via MiXCR, TCRdb re-called the multiplex PCR reads, giving one row per CDR3 protein. The table lists 290,000 or so distinct CDR3 sequences, under 35% of them singletons, with about 1.2% in the top ten. The CDR3 loop spans 23 amino acids. V was clipped by 0 bases and J by 8 bases; unmatched bases: 24. Per germline, CDR1 ENHRY and CDR2 SYGVKD. On this clonotype itself: Possible read error: a much larger clone is one base away.

Breast cancer patients provided tissue from their axillary draining lymph nodes. This TCR came from a female donor with breast cancer. Some clones in this sample may be carry-over from other donors' samples. The sequencing sample was made of axillary lymph node tissue. V usage is TRBV10-3 and J usage is TRBJ2-1, with 14 bases identical to TRBD2. CDR3 bases: TGTGCCATCAGTGAGTCGAAGGGGGGCCCGCCGGGACTAGCGGGAGCAGGTAGGCATGAGCAGTTCTTC. This codes for CAISESKGGPPGLAGAGRHEQFF.